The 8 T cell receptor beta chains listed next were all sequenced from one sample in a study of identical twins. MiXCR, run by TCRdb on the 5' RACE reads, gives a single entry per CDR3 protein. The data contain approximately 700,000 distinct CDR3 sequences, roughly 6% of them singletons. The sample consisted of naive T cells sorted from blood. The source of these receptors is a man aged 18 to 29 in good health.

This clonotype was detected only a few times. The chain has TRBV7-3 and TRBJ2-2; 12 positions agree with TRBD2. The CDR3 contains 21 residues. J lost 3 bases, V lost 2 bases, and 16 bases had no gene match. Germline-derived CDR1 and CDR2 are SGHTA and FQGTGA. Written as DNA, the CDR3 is TGTGCCAGCAGCTTAGACGTTCCTAGCGGGAGGGCCGGGGGTTACACCGGGGAGCTGTTTTTT. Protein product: CASSLDVPSGRAGGYTGELFF. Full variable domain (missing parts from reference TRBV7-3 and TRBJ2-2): GAGVSQTPSNKVTEKGKYVELRCDPISGHTALYWYRQSLGQGPEFLIYFQGTGAADDSGLPNDRFFAVRPEGSVSTLKIQRTERGDSAVYLCASSLDVPSGRAGGYTGELFFGEGSRLTVL.

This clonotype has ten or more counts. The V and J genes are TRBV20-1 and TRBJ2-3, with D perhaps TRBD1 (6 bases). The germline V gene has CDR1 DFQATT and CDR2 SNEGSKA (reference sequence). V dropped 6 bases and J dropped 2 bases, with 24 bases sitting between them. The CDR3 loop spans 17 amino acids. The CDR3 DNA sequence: TGCAGTGCAGACGGACAGCTTTTACCCCTTCCCACAGATACGCAGTATTTT. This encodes CSADGQLLPLPTDTQYF.

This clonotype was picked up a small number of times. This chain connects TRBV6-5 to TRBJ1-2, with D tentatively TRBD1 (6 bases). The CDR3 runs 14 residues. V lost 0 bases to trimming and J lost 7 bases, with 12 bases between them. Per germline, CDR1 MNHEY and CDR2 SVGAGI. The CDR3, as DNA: TGTGCCAGCAGTTACTCACCGGGGGGCGGTGGCTACACCTTC. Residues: CASSYSPGGGGYTF.

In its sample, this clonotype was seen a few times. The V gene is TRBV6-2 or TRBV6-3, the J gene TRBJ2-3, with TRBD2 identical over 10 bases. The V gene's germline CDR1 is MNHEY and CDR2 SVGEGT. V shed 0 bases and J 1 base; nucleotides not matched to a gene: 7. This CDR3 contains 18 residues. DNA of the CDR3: TGTGCCAGCAGTTACTCTGAATCTAGCGGGAGCCGCACAGATACGCAGTATTTT. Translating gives CASSYSESSGSRTDTQYF.

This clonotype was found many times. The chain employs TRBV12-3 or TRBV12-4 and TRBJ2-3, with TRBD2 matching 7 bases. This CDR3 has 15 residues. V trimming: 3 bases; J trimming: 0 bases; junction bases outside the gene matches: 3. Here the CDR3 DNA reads TGTGCCAGCAGTTTTCTAGCGGAGAGCACAGATACGCAGTATTTT. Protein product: CASSFLAESTDTQYF.

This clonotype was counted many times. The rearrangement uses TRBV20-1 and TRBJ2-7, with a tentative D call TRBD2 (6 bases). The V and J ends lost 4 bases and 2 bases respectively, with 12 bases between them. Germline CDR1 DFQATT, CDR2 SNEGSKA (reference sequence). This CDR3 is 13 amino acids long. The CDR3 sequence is CSATGTQTYEQYV. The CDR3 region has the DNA TGCAGTGCTACCGGGACTCAAACCTACGAGCAGTACGTC.

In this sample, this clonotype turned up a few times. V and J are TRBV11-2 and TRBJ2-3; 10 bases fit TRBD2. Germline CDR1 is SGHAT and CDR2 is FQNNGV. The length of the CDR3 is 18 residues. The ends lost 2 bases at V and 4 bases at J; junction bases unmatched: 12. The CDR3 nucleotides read TGTGCCAGCAGCTTACTTAAGCGGGAGGGCCAGGTCCCAGATACGCAGTATTTT. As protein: CASSLLKREGQVPDTQYF.

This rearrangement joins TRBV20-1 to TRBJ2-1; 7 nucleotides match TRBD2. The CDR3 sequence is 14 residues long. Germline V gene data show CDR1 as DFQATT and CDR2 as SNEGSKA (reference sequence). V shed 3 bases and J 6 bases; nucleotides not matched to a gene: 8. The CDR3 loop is CSARRGRTINEQFF. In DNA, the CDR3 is TGCAGTGCTAGGCGGGGGAGGACTATCAATGAGCAGTTCTTC.